This paragraph reports one TCR beta chain. Antigen: not known. A much bigger clone sits one base away, suggesting this may be a read error. This is likely a read error, given that the CDR3 carries no conserved phenylalanine or tryptophan at its end. The data were obtained in a study of T-cell reconstitution after alpha-beta-depleted transplantation in children. TCRbeta library preparation incorporated unique molecular identifiers. TCRdb used MiXCR to reprocess the PCR reads, holding one entry per CDR3 protein. The sample lists fewer than 350,000 distinct CDR3 sequences, roughly a tenth occurring once. Notes on the study in general: Expanded graft clones numbering several hundred reportedly gave rise to alpha-beta T cells about two months after transplant. Some patients showed high day-60 TCRbeta diversity, which derived from surviving recipient T cells and thymic progenitors. Counts and diversity of T cells one year after transplant came mostly from newly produced T cells.

The receptor comes from a boy in the first two years of life with acute myeloid leukemia, due to receive a stem cell transplant. The starting material was PBMCs, obtained before TCRalphabeta/CD19-depleted stem cell transplant.

This CDR3 reads CASGLAVYNEQFI. CDR3 DNA: TGTGCCAGCGGACTAGCGGTCTACAATGAGCAGTTCATC. The V and J genes are TRBV12-3 or TRBV12-4 and TRBJ2-1; 10 bases are a match to TRBD2. The CDR3 consists of 13 residues. The trim removed 8 bases at V and 3 bases at J, leaving 1 base unmatched.